This T cell receptor (beta chain) comes out of a study of T-cell memory formation after mild COVID-19. At the level of the study: TCR clusters mostly belonged to single donors.

It was 5'RACE with constant-segment primers that produced the TCR alpha and TCR beta cDNA libraries, which carried sample barcodes and UMIs. TCRdb re-called the 5' RACE reads through MiXCR, storing one row per CDR3 protein. The repertoire holds roughly 280,000 distinct CDR3 sequences, with 8.2% as singletons. Only a few counts were recorded for this clonotype. No antigen is known for it. Study-level results: Pre-infection memory showed some responding clones, and this suggested that cross-reactive memory joined.

Germline lookup yields CDR1 ENHRY and CDR2 SYGVKD. The CDR3 length is 12 residues. After removal of 9 bases from V and 7 bases from J, the junction contained 4 bases not matched to a gene. This rearrangement joins TRBV10-3 to TRBJ2-2; the match to TRBD1 covers 8 bases. The material sequenced was PBMCs or a T cell subset sorted from them (not recorded which). This receptor was taken from a man between 18 and 29 years old who had mild COVID-19 (a few samples of this study predate the infection). Cell type and time point are not known. The CDR3 loop is CAILDRGGELFF. The CDR3 DNA follows: TGTGCCATTCTCGACAGGGGCGGGGAGCTGTTTTTT.